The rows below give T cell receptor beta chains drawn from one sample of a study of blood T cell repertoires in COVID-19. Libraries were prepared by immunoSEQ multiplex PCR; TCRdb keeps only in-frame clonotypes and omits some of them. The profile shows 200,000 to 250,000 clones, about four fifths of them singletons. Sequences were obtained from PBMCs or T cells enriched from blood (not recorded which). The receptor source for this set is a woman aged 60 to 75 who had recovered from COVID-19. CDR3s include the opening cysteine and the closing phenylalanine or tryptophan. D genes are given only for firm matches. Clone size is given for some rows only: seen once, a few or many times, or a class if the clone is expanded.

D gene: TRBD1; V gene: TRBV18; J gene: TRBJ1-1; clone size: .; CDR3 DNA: TGTGCCAGCTCATCTCTGACAGGGCGGACGAACACTGAAGCTTTCTTT; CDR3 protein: CASSSLTGRTNTEAFF
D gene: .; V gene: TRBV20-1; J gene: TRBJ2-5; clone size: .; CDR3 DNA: TGCAGTGCTAGTAAGCCGGACTATACGTTAGGGACCCAGTACTTC; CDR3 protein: CSASKPDYTLGTQYF
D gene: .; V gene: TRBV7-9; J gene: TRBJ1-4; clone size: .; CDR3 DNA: TGTGCCAGCAGCTCTTCGAATGAAAAACTGTTTTTT; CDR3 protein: CASSSSNEKLFF
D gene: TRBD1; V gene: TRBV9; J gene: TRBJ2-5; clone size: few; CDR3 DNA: TGTGCCAGCAGCCCCCCCCCGGGACAGGGTTCAGAGACCCAGTACTTC; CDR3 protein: CASSPPPGQGSETQYF
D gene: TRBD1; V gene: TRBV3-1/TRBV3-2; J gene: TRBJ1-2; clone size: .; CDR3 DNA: TGTGCCAGCAGCCTCCGGGACAGCGGACAGGTTGTCGACACCTTC; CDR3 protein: CASSLRDSGQVVDTF
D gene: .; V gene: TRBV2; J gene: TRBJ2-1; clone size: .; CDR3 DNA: TGTGCCACCGTAGCGGACCGCTCCTACAATGAGCAGTTCTTC; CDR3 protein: CATVADRSYNEQFF
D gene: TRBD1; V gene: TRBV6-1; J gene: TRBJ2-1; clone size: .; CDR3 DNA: TGTGCCAGCAGTTTGGGACAGGTCCCCAATGAGCAGTTCTTC; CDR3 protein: CASSLGQVPNEQFF
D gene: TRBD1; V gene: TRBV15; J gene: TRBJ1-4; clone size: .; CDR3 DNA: TGTGCCACCAGCAGAGATCGTTCGAGACAGGGGGAACTGTTTTTT; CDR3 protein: CATSRDRSRQGELFF
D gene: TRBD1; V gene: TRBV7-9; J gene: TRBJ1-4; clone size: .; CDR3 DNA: TGTGCCAGCAGCATCCCGGGACAGGGATTTAATGAAAAACTGTTTTTT; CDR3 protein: CASSIPGQGFNEKLFF
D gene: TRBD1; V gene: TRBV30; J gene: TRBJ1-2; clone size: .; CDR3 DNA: TGTGCCGGGGATGGGACAGGGCTTTCTGGCTACACCTTC; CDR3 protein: CAGDGTGLSGYTF
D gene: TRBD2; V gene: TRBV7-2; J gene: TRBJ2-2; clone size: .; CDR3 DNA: TGTGCCAGCAGCGTCCTTAGCGGGAGCCCCGGGGAGCTGTTTTTT; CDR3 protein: CASSVLSGSPGELFF
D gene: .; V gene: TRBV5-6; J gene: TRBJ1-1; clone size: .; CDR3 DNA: TGTGCCAGCAGCTCACAATTATTCCGAATGAACACTGAAGCTTTCTTT; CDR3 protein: CASSSQLFRMNTEAFF
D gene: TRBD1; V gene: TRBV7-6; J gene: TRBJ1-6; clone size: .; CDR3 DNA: TGTGCCAGCAGCTTAGCGGGGGGACAGGGTCATAATTCACCCCTCCACTTT; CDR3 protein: CASSLAGGQGHNSPLHF
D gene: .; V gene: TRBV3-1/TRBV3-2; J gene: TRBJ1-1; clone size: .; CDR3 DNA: TGTGCCAGCAGAGGTGAGGGGGAGGCTTTCTTT; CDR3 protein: CASRGEGEAFF
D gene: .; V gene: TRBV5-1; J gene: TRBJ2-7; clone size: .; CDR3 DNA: TGCGCCAGCAGCCCTGGAGCCAGGGTTGAAGAGCAGTACTTC; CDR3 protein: CASSPGARVEEQYF
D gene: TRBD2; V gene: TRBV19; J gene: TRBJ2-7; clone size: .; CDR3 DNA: TGTGCCAGTAGTCCAAGGACTAGCGGGGACTACGAGCAGTACTTC; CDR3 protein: CASSPRTSGDYEQYF
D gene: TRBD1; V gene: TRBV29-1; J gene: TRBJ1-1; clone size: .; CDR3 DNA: TGCAGCGTCAGGGGGCCAGGGGGAACGAACACTGAAGCTTTCTTT; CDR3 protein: CSVRGPGGTNTEAFF
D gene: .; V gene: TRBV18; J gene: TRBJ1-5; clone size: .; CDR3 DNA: TGTGCCAGCTCCCAAGGGGGTGGTAATCAGCCCCAGCATTTT; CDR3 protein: CASSQGGGNQPQHF
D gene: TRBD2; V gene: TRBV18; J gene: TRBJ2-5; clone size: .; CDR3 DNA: TGTGCCAGCTCACCCCGCCAGGCTAGCGGACTTACGAGGCAAGAGACCCAGTACTTC; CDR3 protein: CASSPRQASGLTRQETQYF
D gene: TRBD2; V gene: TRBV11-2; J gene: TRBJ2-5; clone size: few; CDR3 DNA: TGTGCCAGCAGCTTAGGAGCGGGAGGATCAGAGACCCAGTACTTC; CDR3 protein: CASSLGAGGSETQYF
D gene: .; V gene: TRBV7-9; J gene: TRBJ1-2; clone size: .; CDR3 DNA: TGTGCCAGCAGTTCTTCCCCCACTCCAGGGGCTGGTGGCTACACCTTC; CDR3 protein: CASSSSPTPGAGGYTF
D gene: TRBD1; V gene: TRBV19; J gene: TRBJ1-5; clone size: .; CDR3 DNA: TGTGCCAGTAGTATAAGGGACAGCACCAATCAGCCCCAGCATTTT; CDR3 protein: CASSIRDSTNQPQHF
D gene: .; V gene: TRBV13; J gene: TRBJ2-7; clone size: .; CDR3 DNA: TGTGCCAGCAGCTTTCGATCTGGAGCCTACGAGCAGTACTTC; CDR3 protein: CASSFRSGAYEQYF
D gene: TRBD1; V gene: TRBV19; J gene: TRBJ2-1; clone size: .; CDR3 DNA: TGTGCCAGTAGTATATCGACAGGGAGCTCCTACAATGAGCAGTTCTTC; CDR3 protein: CASSISTGSSYNEQFF